This TCR beta chain is from a study of cytomegalovirus exposure and HLA in healthy donors. CDR1 and CDR2 (germline): MDHEN, SYDVKM. The CDR3 sequence is 14 residues long. The junction had 5 bases not matched to a gene; V was cut back by 5 bases and J by 7 bases. The PCR was carried out with 60 Vbeta primers and 13 Jbeta primers. Original processing notes: Unique TCR beta chains numbered 60 million to 100 million in a later analysis, with around 11 million shared. TCRdb's copy holds only in-frame clones and misses some; the assay was immunoSEQ multiplex PCR. The D gene and trimming were derived from the DNA, and the V and J assignments and clone size from that table. Of under 130,000 clones listed, about 69% are singletons.

The TCR was taken from a man between 35 and 55 years old in good health and CMV-seronegative. V gene TRBV28 combines with J gene TRBJ1-2; 12 bases map to TRBD1. The material sequenced was PBMCs. Here the CDR3 DNA reads TGTGCCAGCAGTAGCGGGACAGGGGGCGGTGGCTACACCTTC. Amino acids: CASSSGTGGGGYTF.